The present T cell receptor beta chain was sequenced within a study of T cells in Graves' hyperthyroidism and ophthalmopathy. Study summary: Peripheral blood was drawn at first diagnosis, prior to all treatment. Study outcomes and limitations: Blood also showed most of the thyroid clonotypes that were expanded above 0.001.

The germline V gene encodes CDR1 DFQATT and CDR2 SNEGSKA (reference sequence). This CDR3 has 14 residues. V shed 3 bases and J 10 bases; nucleotides not matched to a gene: 13. The investigators amplified TCR beta CDR3 regions from RNA transcripts. During a first-round RT-PCR of the TCR CDR3, the HTBI primer set was used. TCRdb passed the multiplex PCR reads through MiXCR, listing each CDR3 protein once. The table shows roughly 630,000 distinct CDR3 sequences, with 15% to 17% occurring only once. It was considered stable Graves' hyperthyroidism when ophthalmopathy did not progress within 18 months. A remark on this clonotype: Its antigen is still unknown.

The specimen sequenced was blood. This clonotype was sampled from a woman in her thirties with Graves' hyperthyroidism. V gene TRBV20-1 combines with J gene TRBJ1-1, with TRBD1 matching over 8 bases. The CDR3 protein is CSARVSGGQFRAFF. The CDR3 nucleotides are TGCAGTGCTAGGGTCTCAGGGGGCCAGTTTAGAGCTTTCTTT.